This T cell receptor (beta chain) was found in a study of CD8+ T cells in alopecia areata. Trimming stripped 1 base from V and 7 bases from J, with 16 bases between. The CDR3 covers 15 residues. Germline CDR1 reads MGHRA; CDR2 reads YSYEKL. After isolation, RNA underwent reverse transcription to generate cDNA as the sequencing template. Only in-frame clones appear in the TCRdb table, and some are missing; sequencing was by immunoSEQ multiplex PCR. The sample includes 98,000 or so clones, approximately 50% of them seen just once. PBMCs served as the source from which CD4+ and CD8+ T cells were sorted. The chain links TRBV4-1 to TRBJ1-1; no definite D call. The clonotype originates from a human donor with alopecia areata. The specimen sequenced was NKG2D-low CD8+ T cells sorted from blood. The CDR3 region has the DNA TGCGCCAGCAGCCAAGCCTTTATGGAATGGAATGAAGCTTTCTTT. This codes for CASSQAFMEWNEAFF.